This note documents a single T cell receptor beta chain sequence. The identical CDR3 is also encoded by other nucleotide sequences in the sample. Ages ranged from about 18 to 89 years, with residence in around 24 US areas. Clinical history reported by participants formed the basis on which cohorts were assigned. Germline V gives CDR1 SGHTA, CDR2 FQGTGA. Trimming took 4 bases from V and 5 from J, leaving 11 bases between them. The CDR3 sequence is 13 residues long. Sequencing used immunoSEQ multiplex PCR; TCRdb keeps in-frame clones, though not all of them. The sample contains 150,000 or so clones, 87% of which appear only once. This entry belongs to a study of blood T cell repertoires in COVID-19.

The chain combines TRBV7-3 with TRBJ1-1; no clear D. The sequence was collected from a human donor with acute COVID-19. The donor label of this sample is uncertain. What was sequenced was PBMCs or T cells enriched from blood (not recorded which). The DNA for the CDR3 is TGTGCCAGCAGCTCGCGAGGGTTAACTGAAGCTTTCTTT. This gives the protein CASSSRGLTEAFF.